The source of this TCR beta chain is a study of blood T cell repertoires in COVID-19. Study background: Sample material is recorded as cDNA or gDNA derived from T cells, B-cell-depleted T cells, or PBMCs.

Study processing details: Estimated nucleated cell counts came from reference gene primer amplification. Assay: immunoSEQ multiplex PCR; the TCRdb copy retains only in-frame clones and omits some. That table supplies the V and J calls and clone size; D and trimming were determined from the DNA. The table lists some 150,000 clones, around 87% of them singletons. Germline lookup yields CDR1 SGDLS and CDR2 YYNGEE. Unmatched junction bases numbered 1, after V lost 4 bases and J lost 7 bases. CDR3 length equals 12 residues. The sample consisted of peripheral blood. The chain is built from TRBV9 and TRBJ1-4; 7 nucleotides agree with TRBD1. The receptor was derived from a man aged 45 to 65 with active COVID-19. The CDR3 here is CASSRGREKLFF. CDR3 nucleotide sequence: TGTGCCAGCAGCAGGGGGCGTGAAAAACTGTTTTTT.